This TCR beta chain was recovered during a study of human T cells and chemical hapten exposure. TCRdb reanalysed the RACE reads using MiXCR and keeps one entry per CDR3 protein. The sample holds fewer than 500,000 distinct CDR3 sequences, approximately 5% seen once. Study results and caveats: Relative to control repertoires, expanded TCRs gave rise to significantly more large CDR3 similarity clusters.

Time point in this sample: patch test 1, 2 weeks after DPC sensitization. Regarding treatment: therapeutic diphenylcyclopropenone sensitization with weekly scalp DPC. At every patch-test visit, blood was drawn before the patch test was applied. This clonotype appeared many times. Its antigen remains unknown. Specimen: whole blood, collected in connection with sensitization to the hapten diphenylcyclopropenone (DPC). The clonotype comes from a woman aged 50 to 65 with alopecia areata. Some clones in this sample may be carry-over from other donors' samples.

CDR3 sequence (DNA): TGTGCCATCAGTGAGGGGGAACAGCCCCAGCATTTT. Its translation: CAISEGEQPQHF. The rearrangement links TRBV10-3 to TRBJ1-5; D not resolved. Germline V gene lookup returns CDR1 ENHRY and CDR2 SYGVKD. CDR3 length equals 12 residues. V dropped 2 bases and J dropped 7 bases, with 6 bases sitting between them.